This T cell receptor (beta chain) appears in the sequencing data of a study of CD8+CD57+ T cells in acquired aplastic anemia. Study summary: Each DNA sample taken from sorted CD4+ and CD8+ cells came to roughly 3.5 ug on average.

Researchers used genomic DNA as the template to profile TCR beta VDJ and CDR3. In TCRdb, the reads were re-called with MiXCR into one record per CDR3 protein. The table records about 180,000 distinct CDR3 sequences, around 50% of them present only once. Germline lookup yields CDR1 SNHLY and CDR2 FYNNEI. Unmatched junction bases numbered 9, after V lost 6 bases and J lost 3 bases. This CDR3 is 15 amino acids long. This clonotype was detected ten times or more. Its matching antigen is unknown. Study findings and constraints: Simpson's diversity of CD8+ cells was not significantly different in patients compared with controls.

Sequencing was done on patients that had shown CD8+CD57+ cell expansion by flow cytometry. All participating patients were living with severe acquired aplastic anemia. The V call is TRBV2, the J call TRBJ2-7, with 9 bases matching TRBD1. The clonotype was recovered from a human donor with aplastic anemia. The sample was sorted CD4+, CD8+, or CD8+CD57+ T cells (not recorded which) from PBMCs. CDR3 sequence: CASRPPGTGNYEQYF. As DNA, the CDR3 is TGTGCCAGCAGACCCCCCGGGACAGGGAACTACGAGCAGTACTTC.